The rows below give T cell receptor beta chains drawn from one sample of a study of CD8 T cells in ankylosing spondylitis. TCRdb re-derived calls from the 5' RACE reads in MiXCR, one entry per CDR3 protein. The sample has some 800,000 distinct CDR3 sequences, 12% seen once. Sequencing input: blood, either unsorted or a sorted T cell fraction (not recorded which). All receptors derive from a male donor with ankylosing spondylitis. The CDR3 runs from the conserved cysteine through the conserved F or W. The order of the fields is V gene, D gene, clone size, J gene, CDR3 DNA, CDR3 protein. The D gene is left open where the match is weak. Expanded clones get a size class; other rows say once, few or many, or leave the size out.

TRBV29-1	.	many	TRBJ2-5	TGCAGCGTCCGAGGGGAGACCCAGTACTTC	CSVRGETQYF
TRBV7-6	.	few	TRBJ1-3	TGTGCCAGCAGCTTAGAGACGGGCCTCTCTGGAAACACCATATATTTT	CASSLETGLSGNTIYF
TRBV5-1	.	few	TRBJ2-6	TGCGCCAGCAGCGTCAACTCTGGGGCCAACGTCCTGACTTTC	CASSVNSGANVLTF
TRBV7-9	.	.	TRBJ1-2	TGTGCCAGCAGCTGGGACATGCACTCTTATGGCTACACCTTC	CASSWDMHSYGYTF
TRBV20-1	TRBD1	few	TRBJ1-5	TGCAGTGCTAGAGACGAACAGGGGGGAGGCAATCAGCCCCAGCATTTT	CSARDEQGGGNQPQHF
TRBV7-2	.	.	TRBJ2-5	TGTGCCAGCAGCTTGTTGTCAGAGACCCAGTACTTC	CASSLLSETQYF
TRBV18	.	few	TRBJ2-7	TGTGCCAGCTCGCCCTCTGGGGGGAATGGCGAGCAGTACTTC	CASSPSGGNGEQYF
TRBV6-1	.	.	TRBJ1-2	TGTGCCAGCAGAGCCACAGGGCTCTATGGCTACACCTTC	CASRATGLYGYTF
TRBV20-1	.	few	TRBJ2-1	TGCAGTGCTAGCAAACAGGGGCGGGGCTACAATGAGCAGTTCTTC	CSASKQGRGYNEQFF
TRBV7-2	.	few	TRBJ2-7	TGTGCCAGCAGCCCACGGGCCCTAAGCCAAAGCTCCTACGAGCAGTACTTC	CASSPRALSQSSYEQYF
TRBV9	TRBD1	.	TRBJ1-4	TGTGCCAGCAGCGTAATGGGACAGGGGGCGTCGATTGAAAAACTGTTTTTT	CASSVMGQGASIEKLFF
TRBV6-5	.	.	TRBJ2-4	TGTGCCAGCAGTTACGTACTGGGCACACCTTTAGCCAAAAACATTCAGTACTTC	CASSYVLGTPLAKNIQYF
TRBV6-2/TRBV6-3	.	.	TRBJ2-3	TGTGCCAGCAGTCCGATCACAGGGACAGATACGCAGTATTTT	CASSPITGTDTQYF
TRBV5-1	.	.	TRBJ2-7	TGCGCCAGCAGCTTGGGACAGAACCAAGGCACCTACGAGCAGTACTTC	CASSLGQNQGTYEQYF
TRBV7-2	.	.	TRBJ2-1	TGTGCCAGCAGCTTGACCGGGACGGTTTACAATGAGCAGTTCTTC	CASSLTGTVYNEQFF
TRBV5-1	.	many	TRBJ2-3	TGCGCCAGCAGCTTGGTTTTGGGGACAGATACGCAGTATTTT	CASSLVLGTDTQYF
TRBV4-3	TRBD2	.	TRBJ2-1	TGCGCCAGCAGCCGGGAGCGGGGGCGGGGTGATGAGCAGTTCTTC	CASSRERGRGDEQFF
TRBV5-4	.	few	TRBJ2-3	TGTGCCAGCAGCTTGCCTAGCGGCACAGATACGCAGTATTTT	CASSLPSGTDTQYF
TRBV4-3	.	few	TRBJ2-5	TGCGCCAGCAGCCAACGACAGTACCAAGAGACCCAGTACTTC	CASSQRQYQETQYF
TRBV29-1	.	few	TRBJ1-4	TGCAGCGTTGGGAGGTCGACTAATGAAAAACTGTTTTTT	CSVGRSTNEKLFF
TRBV5-1	.	few	TRBJ1-2	TGCGCCAGCAGTACGGAGAGTAACTATGGCTACACCTTC	CASSTESNYGYTF
TRBV4-2	.	.	TRBJ1-6	TGTGCCAGCAGCCAAGAATCGGTTGCAGGAGATTCACCCCTCCACTTT	CASSQESVAGDSPLHF
TRBV9	.	.	TRBJ2-3	TGTGCCAGCAGCGTAGATCTAGCTAGGGGAGATACGCAGTATTTT	CASSVDLARGDTQYF
TRBV7-9	TRBD1	few	TRBJ1-2	TGTGCCAGCAGCTTATTGACAGGGAGCGGCTACACCTTC	CASSLLTGSGYTF
TRBV20-1	.	.	TRBJ2-3	TGCAGTGCTAGAGATACCGAGCGGCAGACAGATACGCAGTATTTT	CSARDTERQTDTQYF
TRBV27	.	few	TRBJ1-4	TGTGCCAGCAGTGGCCCATCGGCTCGAGGAAAACTGTTTTTT	CASSGPSARGKLFF
TRBV2	.	.	TRBJ2-1	TGTGCCAGCAGTGAATTGCGGAAGCAGTTCTTC	CASSELRKQFF
TRBV5-1	TRBD2	.	TRBJ2-7	TGCGCCAGCAGCGGAACTAGCGGGAGCCCCCGCGAGCAGTACTTC	CASSGTSGSPREQYF
TRBV5-1	TRBD2	few	TRBJ2-3	TGCGCCAGCAGCTTGGCAATAGCGGGCAGCACAGATACGCAGTATTTT	CASSLAIAGSTDTQYF
TRBV20-1	TRBD1	.	TRBJ1-5	TGCAGTGCTAGACCACCGACAGGGGGTCAGCCCCAGCATTTT	CSARPPTGGQPQHF
TRBV4-1	TRBD2	.	TRBJ2-1	TGCGCCAGCAGCCAAGGAGGGACTAGCGGGGGGTCCTACAATGAGCAGTTCTTC	CASSQGGTSGGSYNEQFF
TRBV20-1	.	few	TRBJ1-1	TGCAGTGCTGCCTCACCTGAGAACACTGAAGCTTTCTTT	CSAASPENTEAFF
TRBV20-1	.	.	TRBJ2-1	TGCAGTGCTGGAGACAGGATAGGCCGCAATGAGCAGTTCTTC	CSAGDRIGRNEQFF
TRBV20-1	.	many	TRBJ2-7	TGCAGTGCTCGGGGGACAGCCTACGAGCAGTACTTC	CSARGTAYEQYF
TRBV20-1	TRBD2	few	TRBJ2-7	TGCAGTGCTCATAATAGCGGGAGGAACACCTACGAGCAGTACTTC	CSAHNSGRNTYEQYF
TRBV4-1	.	few	TRBJ2-5	TGCGCCAGCAGCCAAGTTGAAGTACAAGAGACCCAGTACTTC	CASSQVEVQETQYF
TRBV29-1	.	many	TRBJ1-3	TGCAGCGTTCGACAGGACTCTGGAAACACCATATATTTT	CSVRQDSGNTIYF
TRBV20-1	.	few	TRBJ2-7	TGCAGTGCTTCCGGGACGCCGAACTTC	CSASGTPNF
TRBV9	.	few	TRBJ1-4	TGTGCCAGCAGCGTAACTCCGGGATGGAGTGAAAAACTGTTTTTT	CASSVTPGWSEKLFF
TRBV20-1	.	many	TRBJ1-2	TGCAGTGCTAGGAAGGAGGGCTTGGCGGGCTACACCTTC	CSARKEGLAGYTF
TRBV7-2	TRBD1	.	TRBJ2-5	TGTGCCAGCAGCCCCGGGACAGGGGGGATCCTCGGGGAGACCCAGTACTTC	CASSPGTGGILGETQYF
TRBV5-1	TRBD2	many	TRBJ2-3	TGCGCCAGCAGCTTGCTGTCTAGCGGCATAGATACGCAGTATTTT	CASSLLSSGIDTQYF
TRBV20-1	TRBD2	.	TRBJ2-5	TGCAGTGCTGGGGGCACTAGCGGGGGGAGGTACCAAGAGACCCAGTACTTC	CSAGGTSGGRYQETQYF
TRBV5-1	.	few	TRBJ2-1	TGCGCCAGCAGCTTGGTAGTTAGCGGCTACAATGAGCAGTTCTTC	CASSLVVSGYNEQFF
TRBV9	TRBD2	.	TRBJ2-1	TGTGCCAGCAGCACTAGCGGCGACTCCTACAATGAGCAGTTCTTC	CASSTSGDSYNEQFF
TRBV20-1	TRBD1	.	TRBJ2-3	TGCAGTGCTAGAATACAGGGGGCGCGAGGCGCAGATACGCAGTATTTT	CSARIQGARGADTQYF
TRBV7-9	.	.	TRBJ1-4	TGTGCCAGCAGCTTACGATTGCCAGTTCTTCGTGAAAAACTGTTTTTT	CASSLRLPVLREKLFF
TRBV20-1	.	few	TRBJ2-2	TGCAGTGCTAGAAGGGCCCACACCGGGGAGCTGTTTTTT	CSARRAHTGELFF
TRBV4-3	TRBD1	few	TRBJ1-4	TGCGCCAGCAGCCAAGAAGGATGGGGACAGCCTAATGAAAAACTGTTTTTT	CASSQEGWGQPNEKLFF
TRBV30	.	.	TRBJ1-1	TGTGCCTGGAGCCTAGGGGTGGGCACTGAAGCTTTCTTT	CAWSLGVGTEAFF
TRBV20-1	.	few	TRBJ1-2	TGCAGTGCTAGAGCCCTGGACAGAAAAGTGCCCTATGGCTACACCTTC	CSARALDRKVPYGYTF
TRBV4-2	TRBD2	many	TRBJ2-3	TGTGCCAGCAGCAAGACTAGCGGATTACAAGATACGCAGTATTTT	CASSKTSGLQDTQYF
TRBV20-1	.	many	TRBJ1-5	TGCAGTGCTAGTGCGGACCCATTAAATCAGCCCCAGCATTTT	CSASADPLNQPQHF
TRBV20-1	.	few	TRBJ1-2	TGCAGTGCTAGAGAGAAAGGACAGCCACTCCATGGCTACACCTTC	CSAREKGQPLHGYTF
TRBV7-2	.	.	TRBJ2-7	TGTGCCAGCGGATCCCGAGCCTACGAGCAGTACTTC	CASGSRAYEQYF
TRBV6-2/TRBV6-3	.	.	TRBJ2-5	TGTGCCAGCAGTTACAGGGGCGTCTTGACGGAGACCCAGTACTTC	CASSYRGVLTETQYF
TRBV11-1	.	.	TRBJ2-1	TGTGCCAGCAAGGGTAGGTTCGGCAATGAGCAGTTCTTC	CASKGRFGNEQFF